Listed here are 10 T cell receptor beta chains from one sample, sequenced in a study of post-analysis software for immune sequencing data. No antigen has been assigned to these receptors. Findings and caveats of the study: Comparison of patients with controls showed a handful of TRBV segments more frequent in patients, TRBV5-6, TRBV5-1 and TRBV20-1 among them.

TCR beta cDNA libraries had unique molecular identifiers. TCRdb recomputed calls from the PCR reads with MiXCR, one row per CDR3 protein. Of hundreds of thousands of distinct CDR3 sequences listed, about 60% are singletons. Source material: blood. The receptor source for this set is a girl between 2 and 10 years old with multiple sclerosis.

The rearrangement uses TRBV9 and TRBJ1-1; no clear D. Per the germline V gene, CDR1 is SGDLS and CDR2 is YYNGEE. Trimming stripped 4 bases from V and 6 bases from J, with 13 bases between. This CDR3 is built from 13 residues. CDR3 sequence (DNA): TGTGCCAGCAGCCCCTCTCTGGAGGCTGAAGCTTTCTTT. This encodes CASSPSLEAEAFF.

CDR3 sequence (DNA): TGTGCCAGCAGAACTAGCGGGAGTATGGAGACCCAGTACTTC. This sequence encodes CASRTSGSMETQYF. V usage is TRBV6-2 or TRBV6-3 and J usage is TRBJ2-5, with 11 bases fitting TRBD2. CDR1 and CDR2 from the germline V gene are MNHEY and SVGEGT. This CDR3 region has 14 residues. The V segment lost 6 bases and the J segment 5 bases; nucleotides outside the gene matches: 5.

The chain links TRBV5-6 to TRBJ2-7; tentative D call: TRBD2 (6 bases). The germline V and J ends were trimmed by 2 bases and 2 bases, with 14 bases remaining between them. CDR3 length: 15 amino acids. In germline, CDR1 is SGHDT, CDR2 YYEEEE. Here the CDR3 DNA reads TGTGCCAGCAGCTTAGTAGCGGTGAGGACCTACGAGCAGTACTTC. Amino acids: CASSLVAVRTYEQYF.

V usage is TRBV7-9 and J usage is TRBJ2-4, with 7 bases matching TRBD2. The J call is in doubt because the DNA end fits TRBJ2-7 better. CDR1 and CDR2 from the germline V gene are SEHNR and FQNEAQ (reference sequence). This CDR3 is built from 15 residues. DNA of the CDR3: TGTGCCAGCAGCTTACCAGCAGCGGGGAACATCGAGCAGTACTTC. It yields the protein CASSLPAAGNIEQYF.

V is TRBV6-1 and J is TRBJ2-1, with TRBD1 matching 8 bases. The junction had 4 bases not matched to a gene; V was cut back by 4 bases and J by 11 bases. This CDR3 contains 12 residues. CDR1 and CDR2 (germline): MNHNS, SASEGT. CDR3 in DNA: TGTGCCAGCAGTGCAGGGGGCAACCAGCAGTTCTTC. Amino acids: CASSAGGNQQFF.

This chain links TRBV6-5 with TRBJ2-1, with 11 nucleotides matching TRBD2. Trimming removed 2 bases from V and 10 bases from J; junction bases left unmatched: 10. This CDR3 spans 16 amino acids. The germline V gene encodes CDR1 MNHEY and CDR2 SVGAGI. CDR3 coding DNA: TGTGCCAGCAGTTACCCGGGACTAGCGGATCAGGGGGAGCAGTTCTTC. Translating gives CASSYPGLADQGEQFF.

Concerning this clonotype itself: One end of the junction is discordant with germline, which a read error may explain. The chain employs TRBV4-2 and TRBJ1-5, with TRBD1 matching 8 bases. The CDR3 is 13 amino acids. Germline assignment: CDR1 LGHNA and CDR2 YNFKEQ. The CDR3 nucleotides are TGTGCCAGCAGCGAAGACAGGGGCCAGCCCCAGCATTTT. Residues: CASSEDRGQPQHF.

V and J are TRBV7-2 and TRBJ2-1; D call uncertain. Trimming shortened V by 5 bases and J by 9 bases, and 14 bases separated the two germline ends. The germline CDR1 and CDR2 sequences are SGHTA and FQGNSA. This CDR3 has 13 amino acids. The DNA of the CDR3 is TGTGCCAGCAGCATCCACAGAGATGGTGAGCAGTTCTTC. Encoded protein: CASSIHRDGEQFF.

The V call is TRBV12-3 or TRBV12-4, the J call TRBJ1-2; D perhaps matches TRBD1 (5 bases). Trimming left V 5 bases short and J 4 bases short, with 23 bases between. CDR3 length: 17 amino acids. The CDR3 coding sequence is TGTGCCAGCAGTCAGACAGAAGGGGAAGTTTCGATCTATGGCTACACCTTC. Translating gives CASSQTEGEVSIYGYTF.

The chain couples TRBV15 to TRBJ1-1; 8 bases agree with TRBD1. V was clipped by 0 bases and J by 6 bases; unmatched bases: 6. CDR1 and CDR2 (germline): LNHNV, YYDKDF (reference sequence). This CDR3 contains 15 residues. Here the CDR3 reads CATSRDLPGGSEAFF. The CDR3 DNA follows: TGTGCCACCAGCAGAGATCTACCAGGGGGCTCTGAAGCTTTCTTT.